A single sample is the source of the 30 T cell receptor beta chains below, sequenced in a study of blood T cell repertoires in COVID-19. TCRdb keeps only in-frame clones here, not all; method: immunoSEQ multiplex PCR. The table includes 30,000 or so clones, around four fifths detected once. Material for sequencing was peripheral blood. These TCRs come from a man in his fifties or sixties with acute or convalescent COVID-19.

The rearrangement links TRBV27 to TRBJ2-7; D is ambiguous. CDR1 is MNHEY and CDR2 is SMNVEV in the germline V gene (reference sequence). This CDR3 comprises 14 residues. The ends were cut back, 3 bases at V and 6 bases at J, with 15 bases in the middle. CDR3 bases: TGTGCCAGCAGTTTCCAGCCCCTACGAGGCGAGCAGTACTTC. Protein product: CASSFQPLRGEQYF.

This chain uses TRBV10-3 with TRBJ1-5; possibly TRBD1 for D (6 bases). Trimming took off 7 bases at V and 9 bases at J, with 16 bases between the two ends. This CDR3 has 13 residues. Per the germline V gene, CDR1 is ENHRY and CDR2 is SYGVKD. CDR3 region: CAITSGEDRPQHF. The CDR3 DNA sequence: TGTGCCATCACCTCAGGGGAAGACCGGCCCCAGCATTTT.

V gene TRBV3-1 (or the pseudogene TRBV3-2) combines with J gene TRBJ2-7; 10 nucleotides match TRBD2. The CDR3 consists of 16 residues. The V gene's germline CDR1 is LGHDT and CDR2 YNNKEL (reference sequence). V lost 4 bases, J lost 5 bases, and 11 bases stayed unmatched. The CDR3 reads CASSPSGVAGGNEQYF. The CDR3 DNA follows: TGTGCCAGCAGCCCTTCGGGGGTAGCGGGAGGAAACGAGCAGTACTTC.

This rearrangement joins TRBV19 to TRBJ2-2; D possibly corresponds to TRBD1 (6 bases). Trimming took off 7 bases at V and 5 bases at J, with 17 bases between the two ends. The CDR3 has 15 residues. Looked up from germline, CDR1 is LNHDA and CDR2 is SQIVND (reference sequence). In DNA form, the CDR3 reads TGTGCCAGTACCTTGGGGCAGGGGTGGACCGGGGAGCTGTTTTTT. As protein: CASTLGQGWTGELFF. Together with reference TRBV19 and TRBJ2-2, the CDR3 gives the full variable domain: DGGITQSPKYLFRKEGQNVTLSCEQNLNHDAMYWYRQDPGQGLRLIYYSQIVNDFQKGDIAEGYSVSREKKESFPLTVTSAQKNPTAFYLCASTLGQGWTGELFFGEGSRLTVL.

The chain employs TRBV10-3 and TRBJ2-7, with 9 bases that match TRBD1. From germline, CDR1 is ENHRY and CDR2 SYGVKD. The CDR3 runs 14 residues. The V gene end was trimmed by 4 bases and the J gene end by 5 bases; junction bases not matched to a gene: 6. In DNA, the CDR3 is TGTGCCATCAGTGGGGGGACAGGGCAGAACGAGCAGTACTTC. Translating it yields CAISGGTGQNEQYF.

V is TRBV6-1 and J is TRBJ2-7; 7 bases match TRBD2. This CDR3 has 15 amino acids. Germline loops: CDR1 MNHNS, CDR2 SASEGT. Trimming at V came to 2 bases and at J to 0 bases, leaving 4 bases not matched to a gene. CDR3 sequence: CASSELADSSYEQYF. The DNA for the CDR3 is TGTGCCAGCAGTGAACTAGCGGATAGCTCCTACGAGCAGTACTTC.

The chain links TRBV3-1 (or the pseudogene TRBV3-2) to TRBJ2-3; 11 nucleotides agree with TRBD2. In germline, CDR1 is LGHDT, CDR2 YNNKEL (reference sequence). The CDR3 is made up of 17 amino acids. V lost 0 bases and J lost 3; bases outside the gene matches: 5. The CDR3 coding sequence is TGTGCCAGCAGCCAAGACCGACTAGCGGGATATACAGATACGCAGTATTTT. Protein product: CASSQDRLAGYTDTQYF.

V and J are TRBV6-2 or TRBV6-3 and TRBJ2-3; 10 bases are shared with TRBD2. V gave up 4 bases and J gave up 2 bases; unmatched junction bases: 9. Germline-derived CDR1 and CDR2 are MNHEY and SVGEGT. CDR3 size: 17 residues. The CDR3 protein is CASSFATGTSDTDTQYF. The CDR3 region has the DNA TGTGCCAGCAGTTTCGCCACCGGGACTAGCGACACAGATACGCAGTATTTT.

The V and J genes are TRBV4-1 and TRBJ2-7, with D tentatively TRBD1 (5 bases). The CDR3 sequence is 14 residues long. In germline, CDR1 is MGHRA, CDR2 YSYEKL. Deletions cut 0 bases from V and 3 bases from J, with 9 bases between. The DNA for the CDR3 is TGCGCCAGCAGCCAAGATCCAGGGATCTACGAGCAGTACTTC. Encoded protein: CASSQDPGIYEQYF.

V is TRBV20-1 and J is TRBJ1-1; 7 nucleotides agree with TRBD1. J lost 0 bases, V lost 3 bases, and 7 bases had no gene match. The germline CDR1 and CDR2 sequences are DFQATT and SNEGSKA (reference sequence). This CDR3 contains 15 residues. The CDR3 coding sequence is TGCAGTGCTAGTGGGACAGCCCTTATGAACACTGAAGCTTTCTTT. It specifies CSASGTALMNTEAFF.

This clone was counted once. The chain joins TRBV7-8 to TRBJ1-4, with D possibly being TRBD1 (5 bases). V was trimmed by 4 bases and J by 4 bases, leaving 25 bases between them. Germline CDR1 reads SGHVS; CDR2 reads FQNEAQ. This CDR3 is 19 amino acids long. The CDR3 DNA follows: TGTGCCAGCAGCTCATCATTGGTAGGGGTTCCTGACTTTAATGAAAAACTGTTTTTT. Amino acids: CASSSSLVGVPDFNEKLFF.

The V and J genes are TRBV12-5 and TRBJ2-2; D might be TRBD2 (6 bases). The CDR3 spans 14 residues. CDR1 is LGHNT and CDR2 is FRNRAP in the germline V gene. V was shortened by 1 base and J by 6 bases, with 9 bases between the two germline ends. The DNA for the CDR3 is TGTGCTAGTGGTTTGGACCTAGCGTCCGGGGAGCTGTTTTTT. This translates into CASGLDLASGELFF. The variable domain in full, with the rest retrieved from reference TRBV12-5 and TRBJ2-2, is DARVTQTPRHKVTEMGQEVTMRCQPILGHNTVFWYRQTMMQGLELLAYFRNRAPLDDSGMPKDRFSAEMPDATLATLKIQPSEPRDSAVYFCASGLDLASGELFFGEGSRLTVL.

In its sample, this clone was seen a few times. This rearrangement joins TRBV6-5 to TRBJ1-2; D is undetermined. Per the germline V gene, CDR1 is MNHEY and CDR2 is SVGAGI. CDR3 length equals 12 residues. The V end was cut by 7 bases, the J end by 7 bases, with 13 bases between. CDR3 coding DNA: TGTGCCAGCACCCTGGGCAGTTTTGGCTACACCTTC. Its protein product is CASTLGSFGYTF.

V is TRBV18 and J is TRBJ2-7; D is unclear. The CDR3 is made up of 15 amino acids. The ends were cut back, 6 bases at V and 2 bases at J, with 17 bases in the middle. Per the germline V gene, CDR1 is KGHSH and CDR2 is LQKENI. The CDR3 DNA is TGTGCCAGCTCCCCTGGTGAGGCGAGTACCTACGAGCAGTACTTC. It translates to CASSPGEASTYEQYF.

In this sample, this clone turned up a few times. The chain joins TRBV5-8 to TRBJ1-1; D is uncertain. The CDR3 totals 11 residues. V was pared by 1 base and J by 7 bases, with 5 bases between. CDR1 is SGHTS and CDR2 is YDEGEE in the germline V gene. The CDR3 is CASSLTVEAFF. The DNA of the CDR3 is TGTGCCAGCAGCTTGACGGTTGAAGCTTTCTTT. Supplemented by reference TRBV5-8 and TRBJ1-1, the full variable domain reads EAGVTQSPTHLIKTRGQQATLRCSPISGHTSVYWYQQALGLGLQFLLWYDEGEERNRGNFPPRFSGRQFPNYSSELNVNALELEDSALYLCASSLTVEAFFGQGTRLTVV.

This chain connects TRBV19 to TRBJ1-5, with a possible D match to TRBD1 (6 bases). V lost 7 bases and J 0 bases, leaving 22 bases between the germline ends. Germline loops: CDR1 LNHDA, CDR2 SQIVND (reference sequence). This CDR3 contains 18 residues. Here the CDR3 reads CASKKQGFRQASNQPQHF. CDR3 bases: TGTGCCAGTAAAAAACAGGGATTTCGCCAAGCTAGCAATCAGCCCCAGCATTTT.

This rearrangement joins TRBV24-1 to TRBJ2-7; 7 bases match TRBD2. The CDR3 is 14 residues long. Germline assignment: CDR1 KGHDR and CDR2 SFDVKD. The V segment lost 9 bases and the J segment 2 bases; nucleotides outside the gene matches: 9. Written as DNA, the CDR3 is TGTGCCACCCTGACCTGCCGGGGGGCCTACGAGCAGTACTTC. Translated: CATLTCRGAYEQYF.

The J gene is TRBJ1-3, the V gene TRBV10-3; TRBD1 aligns across 7 bases. The ends lost 4 bases at V and 0 bases at J; junction bases unmatched: 6. Germline CDR1 is ENHRY and CDR2 is SYGVKD. The CDR3 contains 16 residues. In nucleotides, the CDR3 is TGTGCCATCAGTGGCTGGACAGGACGCTCTGGAAACACCATATATTTT. Protein sequence: CAISGWTGRSGNTIYF.

The chain couples TRBV29-1 to TRBJ1-2, with D possibly being TRBD1 (5 bases). This CDR3 has 12 residues. Per the germline V gene, CDR1 is SQVTM and CDR2 is ANQGSEA. V lost 4 bases to trimming and J lost 2 bases, with 8 bases between them. CDR3 DNA sequence: TGCAGCGTTGGGCAGGGAAACTATGGCTACACCTTC. Its translation is CSVGQGNYGYTF.

The chain uses TRBV10-3 and TRBJ2-7, with TRBD1 as a possible D gene (6 bases). V lost 7 bases to trimming and J lost 6 bases, with 19 bases between them. This CDR3 spans 14 amino acids. The germline gives CDR1 ENHRY, CDR2 SYGVKD. CDR3 bases: TGTGCCATCACTAAGGGGGTAGGGATGGGCGAGCAGTACTTC. Protein: CAITKGVGMGEQYF.

The genes are TRBV27 and TRBJ1-2, with TRBD1 matching over 8 bases. After removal of 5 bases from V and 7 bases from J, the junction contained 3 bases not matched to a gene. Germline CDR1 is MNHEY and CDR2 is SMNVEV (reference sequence). This CDR3 region has 12 residues. DNA for the CDR3: TGTGCCAGCAGTACGCAGGGGGCTGGCTACACCTTC. Translation gives CASSTQGAGYTF.

The gene calls are TRBV20-1 and TRBJ1-1; D is possibly TRBD1 (5 bases). Germline V gene lookup returns CDR1 DFQATT and CDR2 SNEGSKA (reference sequence). The CDR3 sequence is 13 residues long. The V and J ends lost 3 bases and 3 bases respectively, with 11 bases between them. The CDR3 region has the DNA TGCAGTGCTAGTTGGGGGGTTGACACTGAAGCTTTCTTT. Protein product: CSASWGVDTEAFF.

CDR3 protein: CASSPSLEPQHF. Here the CDR3 DNA reads TGTGCCAGCAGCCCTAGCCTGGAGCCCCAGCATTTT. The chain couples TRBV12-3 or TRBV12-4 to TRBJ1-5, with D unclear. CDR3 length equals 12 residues. V lost 6 bases, J lost 8 bases, and 11 bases lay in between.

The V and J genes are TRBV28 and TRBJ2-2; 12 bases are a match to TRBD1. This CDR3 is 15 amino acids long. Germline V gives CDR1 MDHEN, CDR2 SYDVKM. V was clipped by 5 bases and J by 4 bases; unmatched bases: 2. Written as DNA, the CDR3 is TGTGCCAGCAGTCCGGGACAGGGGGCCACCGGGGAGCTGTTTTTT. Protein sequence: CASSPGQGATGELFF.

This clone appeared once. An end of the junction does not agree with germline; a read error may underlie this. The chain employs TRBV19 and TRBJ1-2, with D unresolved. Germline V gives CDR1 LNHDA, CDR2 SQIVND (reference sequence). This CDR3 has 15 residues. This CDR3 is CASSIVFGGDYDYTF. The CDR3 bases are TGTGCCAGTAGTATCGTTTTTGGTGGAGACTATGACTACACCTTC. Full variable domain (rest looked up from reference TRBV19 and TRBJ1-2): DGGITQSPKYLFRKEGQNVTLSCEQNLNHDAMYWYRQDPGQGLRLIYYSQIVNDFQKGDIAEGYSVSREKKESFPLTVTSAQKNPTAFYLCASSIVFGGDYDYTFGSGTRLTVV.

This clone has only a few counts. The CDR3 DNA is TGTGCCAGCAGCCACGGGACAGGGGGCAATCAGCCCCAGCATTTT. Amino acid sequence: CASSHGTGGNQPQHF. V and J are TRBV3-1 (or the pseudogene TRBV3-2) and TRBJ1-5, with TRBD1 identical over 10 bases. This CDR3 region has 15 residues. Germline CDR1 and CDR2: LGHDT and YNNKEL (reference sequence). With 3 bases clipped from V and 2 bases from J, the junction kept 1 base outside the gene matches.

The CDR3 sequence: CASSQITGSKGEEQYF. The CDR3 DNA follows: TGTGCCAGTAGTCAAATCACAGGGTCTAAGGGAGAGGAGCAGTACTTC. The J gene is TRBJ2-7, the V gene TRBV19; D might be TRBD1 (6 bases). CDR1 is LNHDA and CDR2 is SQIVND in the germline V gene (reference sequence). The CDR3 covers 16 residues. V was trimmed by 5 bases and J by 7 bases, leaving 24 bases between them.

The chain carries TRBV28 and TRBJ2-1; D is possibly TRBD2 (6 bases). The CDR3 totals 15 residues. The V gene's germline CDR1 is MDHEN and CDR2 SYDVKM. V was clipped by 3 bases and J by 8 bases, with 17 bases between them. CDR3: CASSFPHLARHEQFF. CDR3 in DNA: TGTGCCAGCAGTTTCCCCCATCTAGCGAGGCATGAGCAGTTCTTC.

The rearrangement joins TRBV28 to TRBJ2-2; TRBD1 agrees at 7 bases. Per the germline V gene, CDR1 is MDHEN and CDR2 is SYDVKM. The J segment lost 3 bases and the V segment lost 3 bases, leaving 4 bases of the junction unmatched. CDR3 length: 15 residues. As DNA, the CDR3 is TGTGCCAGCAGTTTCCGGGACAGAGACACCGGGGAGCTGTTTTTT. Translating it yields CASSFRDRDTGELFF.

The rearrangement links TRBV5-1 to TRBJ2-1, with 8 positions matching TRBD2. The germline gives CDR1 SGHRS, CDR2 YFSETQ. Germline trimming cut 6 bases from V and 8 bases from J; bases unmatched to any gene: 13. This CDR3 contains 15 residues. In nucleotides, the CDR3 is TGCGCCAGCAACCTCGCTCCCGGGGGGGTGGATGAGCAGTTCTTC. Its translation: CASNLAPGGVDEQFF.